The 24 T cell receptor beta chains below all came from one sample that was sequenced in a study of cytomegalovirus exposure and HLA in healthy donors. Both 60 Vbeta primers and 13 Jbeta primers went into the PCR. Repertoires were generated with immunoSEQ multiplex PCR, while TCRdb's copy carries only in-frame clones and drops some. The repertoire includes 150,000 or so clones, under 80% of them detected once, and approximately 1.4% sits in the top ten. The source material was PBMCs. These TCRs come from a woman aged 25 to 39 in good health and CMV-seronegative.

The chain uses TRBV6-1 and TRBJ2-3, with no clear D. Germline CDR1 is MNHNS and CDR2 is SASEGT. There are 14 residues in the CDR3. V lost 8 bases and J 0 bases, leaving 12 bases between the germline ends. The CDR3 DNA sequence: TGTGCCAGCCCCCCTTCTTTTAGCACAGATACGCAGTATTTT. This sequence encodes CASPPSFSTDTQYF.

The chain carries TRBV15 and TRBJ1-1; D is unresolved. The germline V and J ends were trimmed by 2 bases and 0 bases, with 7 bases remaining between them. The CDR3 contains 14 residues. Germline CDR1 and CDR2: LNHNV and YYDKDF (reference sequence). CDR3 sequence: CATSRNEMNTEAFF. CDR3 nucleotide sequence: TGTGCCACCAGCAGAAATGAGATGAACACTGAAGCTTTCTTT.

The chain is built from TRBV30 and TRBJ1-2; possible D gene TRBD1, 5 bases. V was trimmed by 3 bases and J by 8 bases, leaving 16 bases between them. The CDR3 extends over 13 amino acids. Germline loops: CDR1 GTSNPN, CDR2 SVGIG (reference sequence). The CDR3 nucleotides read TGTGCCTGGAGCCAGACCGGGGGAGTAGGCTACACCTTC. Protein: CAWSQTGGVGYTF.

J is TRBJ2-6 and V is TRBV5-4, with 9 bases lining up with TRBD2. Losses at the gene ends were 4 bases for V and 0 bases for J; bases not matched to a gene: 11. Per the germline V gene, CDR1 is SGHNT and CDR2 is YYREEE (reference sequence). The CDR3 sequence is 19 residues long. The CDR3 loop reads CASSPSPGLAHSGANVLTF. CDR3 bases: TGTGCCAGCAGCCCAAGTCCGGGACTAGCCCACTCTGGGGCCAACGTCCTGACTTTC.

The J gene is TRBJ2-5, the V gene TRBV5-4; a weak D match, TRBD1 (6 bases). CDR1 SGHNT and CDR2 YYREEE come from the germline V gene (reference sequence). CDR3 length equals 13 residues. With 3 bases removed from V and 3 bases from J, the gap between germline ends came to 9 bases. CDR3 region: CASSYKGEETQYF. CDR3 nucleotides: TGTGCCAGCAGCTATAAGGGGGAAGAGACCCAGTACTTC.

This clone appeared a single time. The chain joins TRBV19 to TRBJ1-6, with D tentatively TRBD1 (6 bases). V was cut by 2 bases and J by 1 base, with 9 bases left in between. Germline lookup yields CDR1 LNHDA and CDR2 SQIVND (reference sequence). This CDR3 contains 16 residues. The CDR3 here is CASSITGSSYNSPLHF. The CDR3 coding sequence is TGTGCCAGTAGTATAACAGGGAGTTCCTATAATTCACCCCTCCACTTT.

The chain combines TRBV19 with TRBJ2-6; the D gene is possibly TRBD1 (5 bases). Germline CDR1 LNHDA, CDR2 SQIVND (reference sequence). The CDR3 consists of 18 residues. Trimming took 5 bases from V and 1 from J, leaving 18 bases between them. For the CDR3, the DNA is TGTGCCAGTAGTGCCCTTGAGCAGGGTCAGTCTGGGGCCAACGTCCTGACTTTC. It is translated as CASSALEQGQSGANVLTF.

The chain joins TRBV18 to TRBJ2-5; 11 positions match TRBD1. Germline CDR1 reads KGHSH; CDR2 reads LQKENI. Germline trimming cut 3 bases from V and 7 bases from J; bases unmatched to any gene: 7. This CDR3 region has 15 residues. DNA of the CDR3: TGTGCCAGCTCACCCTGGACAGGGGGCGCAGGGACCCAGTACTTC. It translates to CASSPWTGGAGTQYF.

This clone was picked up one time. V usage is TRBV10-3 and J usage is TRBJ2-3; possible D gene TRBD2, 6 bases. V lost 8 bases and J lost 7, with 13 bases in between. The CDR3 totals 12 residues. CDR1 is ENHRY and CDR2 is SYGVKD in the germline V gene. This chain's CDR3 is CAIGGESYTQYF. The DNA for the CDR3 is TGTGCCATCGGCGGGGAATCCTATACGCAGTATTTT.

This rearrangement joins TRBV5-6 to TRBJ2-3; D is possibly TRBD1 (6 bases). The V and J ends lost 0 bases and 6 bases respectively, with 8 bases between them. CDR3 size: 13 residues. Germline CDR1 SGHDT, CDR2 YYEEEE. CDR3 amino acids: CASSLDRADTQYF. CDR3 DNA sequence: TGTGCCAGCAGCTTGGACAGGGCGGATACGCAGTATTTT.

The V call is TRBV5-1, the J call TRBJ2-2; 9 nucleotides agree with TRBD2. The CDR3 has 14 residues. Germline CDR1 is SGHRS and CDR2 is YFSETQ. Trimming at V came to 4 bases and at J to 6 bases, leaving 4 bases not matched to a gene. The CDR3 nucleotides are TGCGCCAGCAGCAGTAGCGGGGGCTCCGGGGAGCTGTTTTTT. Its translation is CASSSSGGSGELFF. Variable domain in full (rest from reference TRBV5-1 and TRBJ2-2): KAGVTQTPRYLIKTRGQQVTLSCSPISGHRSVSWYQQTPGQGLQFLFEYFSETQRNKGNFPGRFSGRQFSNSRSEMNVSTLELGDSALYLCASSSSGGSGELFFGEGSRLTVL.

This clone came up once. The rearrangement joins TRBV2 to TRBJ1-1; tentative D call: TRBD1 (5 bases). The CDR3 is 14 residues long. Germline assignment: CDR1 SNHLY and CDR2 FYNNEI. Trimming took 2 bases from V and 5 from J, leaving 12 bases between them. DNA of the CDR3: TGTGCCAGCAGTGAAACAGGCAGGCTTACTGAAGCTTTCTTT. Its protein product is CASSETGRLTEAFF.

J is TRBJ1-1 and V is TRBV7-2; a possible D gene is TRBD1 (5 bases). This CDR3 spans 13 amino acids. V was pared by 7 bases and J by 4 bases, with 13 bases between. Germline V gene sequence: CDR1 SGHTA, CDR2 FQGNSA. CDR3: CASTLAGPTEAFF. CDR3 bases: TGTGCCAGCACCCTCGCGGGGCCCACTGAAGCTTTCTTT.

This rearrangement joins TRBV11-2 to TRBJ2-5, with TRBD1 identical over 10 bases. The end of the DNA aligns better with TRBJ2-7, so the J call may be wrong. The CDR3 covers 17 residues. CDR1 is SGHAT and CDR2 is FQNNGV in the germline V gene. Here the CDR3 reads CASSSMPGQGSSYEQYF. The CDR3 DNA follows: TGTGCCAGCAGCTCCATGCCGGGACAGGGGAGCTCCTACGAGCAGTACTTC.

This chain links TRBV30 with TRBJ1-1; TRBD1 might be the D (5 bases). Germline V gene lookup returns CDR1 GTSNPN and CDR2 SVGIG (reference sequence). Between the trimmed V and J ends, which lost 3 bases and 0 bases, there was a span of 11 bases. The CDR3 loop spans 14 amino acids. CDR3 in amino acids: CAWRRGLMNTEAFF. The CDR3 nucleotides read TGTGCCTGGAGAAGGGGACTGATGAACACTGAAGCTTTCTTT.

This chain links TRBV5-5 with TRBJ2-1; 7 positions match TRBD1. The CDR3 contains 16 residues. Germline V gene sequence: CDR1 SGHKS, CDR2 YYEKEE (reference sequence). Germline trimming cut 5 bases from V and 3 bases from J; bases unmatched to any gene: 11. CDR3 in amino acids: CASSWSYGTVYNEQFF. The CDR3 coding sequence is TGTGCCAGCAGTTGGTCCTATGGGACAGTCTACAATGAGCAGTTCTTC.

This clone was observed a single time. This rearrangement joins TRBV5-1 to TRBJ2-3; the match to TRBD2 covers 10 bases. V was pared by 4 bases and J by 4 bases, with 9 bases of the junction left unmatched. Germline V gene lookup returns CDR1 SGHRS and CDR2 YFSETQ. The CDR3 runs to 16 residues. CDR3 bases: TGCGCCAGCAGCCCGACCGGGACTAGCGCCTCAGATACGCAGTATTTT. It encodes CASSPTGTSASDTQYF.

Only one count was recorded for this clone. The chain couples TRBV2 to TRBJ2-4, with a possible D match to TRBD1 (8 bases). Germline lookup yields CDR1 SNHLY and CDR2 FYNNEI. Trimming removed 4 bases from V and 9 bases from J, with 19 bases in between. The CDR3 extends over 15 amino acids. As DNA, the CDR3 is TGTGCCAGCAGTGGGATTACAGGGGGGGGTGGCATTCAGTACTTC. This gives the protein CASSGITGGGGIQYF.

The V and J genes are TRBV4-1 and TRBJ1-1; D might be TRBD1 (5 bases). The CDR3 consists of 12 residues. Trimming pared 4 bases from V and 10 bases from J, leaving 13 bases between. Germline values: CDR1 MGHRA, CDR2 YSYEKL. The CDR3 is CASSPSPGLAFF. The CDR3 nucleotides are TGCGCCAGCAGCCCCTCCCCAGGGTTAGCTTTCTTT.

This sequence joins TRBV18 and TRBJ1-1; D ambiguous. Germline V gives CDR1 KGHSH, CDR2 LQKENI. The CDR3 is 14 amino acids. V was cut by 3 bases and J by 0 bases, with 8 bases left in between. The CDR3 bases are TGTGCCAGCTCACCGGACTACTTGAACACTGAAGCTTTCTTT. It yields the protein CASSPDYLNTEAFF.

The chain employs TRBV6-4 and TRBJ2-6, with 7 bases identical to TRBD1. The length of the CDR3 is 16 residues. V dropped 5 bases and J dropped 4; count of bases not matched to a gene: 8. From germline, CDR1 is MRHNA and CDR2 SNTAGT. The CDR3: CASSYQDRRGANVLTF. The DNA for the CDR3 is TGTGCCAGCAGTTACCAGGACAGGCGAGGGGCCAACGTCCTGACTTTC.

The J gene is TRBJ1-1, the V gene TRBV10-3; the match to TRBD1 covers 7 bases. Germline loops: CDR1 ENHRY, CDR2 SYGVKD. The CDR3 sequence is 14 residues long. With 6 bases clipped from V and 0 bases from J, the junction kept 4 bases outside the gene matches. The CDR3 protein is CAIRGTALNTEAFF. CDR3 DNA sequence: TGTGCCATCAGGGGGACAGCGTTGAACACTGAAGCTTTCTTT.

J is TRBJ1-2 and V is TRBV7-9; 7 nucleotides line up with TRBD1. The V gene end was trimmed by 0 bases and the J gene end by 3 bases; junction bases not matched to a gene: 4. The germline CDR1 and CDR2 sequences are SEHNR and FQNEAQ (reference sequence). This CDR3 has 15 residues. The CDR3 region is CASSLAETGHYGYTF. The CDR3 coding sequence is TGTGCCAGCAGCTTAGCCGAGACAGGGCACTATGGCTACACCTTC.

The genes are TRBV5-6 and TRBJ1-2, with D uncertain. Trimming stripped 3 bases from V and 0 bases from J, with 9 bases between. The CDR3 spans 14 residues. The germline CDR1 and CDR2 sequences are SGHDT and YYEEEE. The CDR3 DNA reads as TGTGCCAGCAGCTCCCCGGGTCCTAACTATGGCTACACCTTC. Translated, it gives CASSSPGPNYGYTF.